This entry concerns a single TCR beta chain. This sample is drawn from a study of shared T cell receptors in the human thymus. Profiling relied on immunoSEQ multiplex PCR, and the TCRdb table lists in-frame clones only, not all of them. The table lists hundreds of thousands of clones, roughly 90% of them singletons. Trimming took off 8 bases at V and 7 bases at J, with 14 bases between the two ends. Germline V CDR1 and CDR2: LNHDA, SQIVND (reference sequence). This CDR3 is built from 13 residues. These same records also appear under a second study, on human thymus T cells.

Sequencing was done on a sample of thymocytes. The sequence came from a boy in the first two years of life with a congenital heart defect. This rearrangement joins TRBV19 to TRBJ1-4; weak D call: TRBD1 (5 bases). The CDR3 DNA follows: TGTGCCAGTCGTCCACGAAGGGGTGAAAAACTGTTTTTT. Protein product: CASRPRRGEKLFF.